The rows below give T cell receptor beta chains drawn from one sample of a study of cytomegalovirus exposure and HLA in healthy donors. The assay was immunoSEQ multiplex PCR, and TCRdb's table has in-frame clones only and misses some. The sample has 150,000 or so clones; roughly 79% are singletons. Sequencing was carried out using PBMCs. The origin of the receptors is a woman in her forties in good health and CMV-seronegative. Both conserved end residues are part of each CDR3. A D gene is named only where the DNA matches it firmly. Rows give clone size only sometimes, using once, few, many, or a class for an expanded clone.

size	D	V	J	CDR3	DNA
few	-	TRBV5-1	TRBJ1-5	CASSLGPRSNQPQHF	TGCGCCAGCAGCTTGGGGCCGCGGAGCAATCAGCCCCAGCATTTT
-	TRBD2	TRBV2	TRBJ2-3	CASRLGLSSTDTQYF	TGTGCCAGCAGGCTGGGACTATCGAGCACAGATACGCAGTATTTT
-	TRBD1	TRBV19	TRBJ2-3	CASSTSGGAGTDTQYF	TGTGCCAGTAGTACCTCAGGGGGCGCAGGGACAGATACGCAGTATTTT
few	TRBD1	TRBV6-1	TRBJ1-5	CASSGAGGAGQPQHF	TGTGCCAGCAGTGGGGCAGGGGGCGCAGGGCAGCCCCAGCATTTT
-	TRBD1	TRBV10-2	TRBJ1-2	CATWTGGVNGYTF	TGCGCCACCTGGACAGGGGGCGTGAATGGCTACACCTTC
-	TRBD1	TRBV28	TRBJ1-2	CASSLSGGNYGYTF	TGTGCCAGCAGTTTATCAGGGGGTAACTATGGCTACACCTTC
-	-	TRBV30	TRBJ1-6	CAWSAQGSDSPLHF	TGTGCCTGGAGTGCCCAGGGGAGTGATTCACCCCTCCACTTT
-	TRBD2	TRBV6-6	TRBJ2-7	CASSSHSGRIYEQYF	TGTGCCAGCAGTTCCCATAGCGGGAGGATCTACGAGCAGTACTTC
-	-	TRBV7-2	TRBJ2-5	CASSPGWETQYF	TGTGCCAGCAGCCCAGGGTGGGAGACCCAGTACTTC
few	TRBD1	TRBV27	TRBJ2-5	CASRRQGLGETQYF	TGTGCCAGCAGGCGACAGGGATTAGGGGAGACCCAGTACTTC
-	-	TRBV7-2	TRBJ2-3	CASSPDGIGTDTQYF	TGTGCCAGCAGTCCAGACGGGATTGGCACAGATACGCAGTATTTT
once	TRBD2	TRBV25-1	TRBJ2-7	CASSDYSTSAYEQYF	TGTGCCAGCAGTGACTATTCGACTAGCGCCTACGAGCAGTACTTC
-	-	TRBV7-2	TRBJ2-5	CASSPQETQYF	TGTGCCAGCAGCCCTCAAGAGACCCAGTACTTC
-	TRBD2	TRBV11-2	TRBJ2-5	CASSVGGGRGETQYF	TGTGCCAGCAGCGTTGGCGGGGGAAGGGGAGAGACCCAGTACTTC
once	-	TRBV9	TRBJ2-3	CASSVAQDTQYF	TGTGCCAGCAGCGTAGCTCAGGATACGCAGTATTTT
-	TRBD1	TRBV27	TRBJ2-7	CASSLYSLAGQGPYEQYF	TGTGCCAGCAGTTTATACAGTTTGGCAGGACAGGGCCCCTACGAGCAGTACTTC
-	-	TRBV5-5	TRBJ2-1	CASSPKVISSYNEQFF	TGTGCCAGCAGCCCGAAAGTTATCAGCTCCTACAATGAGCAGTTCTTC
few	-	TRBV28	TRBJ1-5	CASTIQGYQPQHF	TGTGCCAGCACCATCCAGGGATATCAGCCCCAGCATTTT
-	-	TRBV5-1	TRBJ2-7	CASSLDPNTPYEQYF	TGCGCCAGCAGCTTGGATCCCAACACGCCCTACGAGCAGTACTTC
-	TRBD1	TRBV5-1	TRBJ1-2	CASSALQGDHGYTF	TGCGCCAGCAGCGCCCTACAGGGGGATCATGGCTACACCTTC
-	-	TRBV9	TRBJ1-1	CASSATGFTEAFF	TGTGCCAGCAGCGCCACAGGGTTCACTGAAGCTTTCTTT
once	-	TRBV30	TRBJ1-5	CALQGYGNQPQHF	TGTGCCTTGCAGGGGTATGGCAATCAGCCCCAGCATTTT
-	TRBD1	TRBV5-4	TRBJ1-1	CASSLYVGQGAPRTEAFF	TGTGCCAGCAGCTTGTACGTGGGACAGGGGGCCCCAAGGACTGAAGCTTTCTTT
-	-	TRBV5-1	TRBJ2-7	CASSLRVGPATYEQYF	TGCGCCAGCAGCTTGAGAGTGGGGCCCGCAACCTACGAGCAGTACTTC
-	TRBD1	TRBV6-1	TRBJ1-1	CASRKQGQNTEAFF	TGTGCCAGCAGGAAACAGGGGCAAAACACTGAAGCTTTCTTT
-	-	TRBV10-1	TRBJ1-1	CASRAGTQNTEAFF	TGCGCCAGCAGGGCCGGGACACAGAACACTGAAGCTTTCTTT
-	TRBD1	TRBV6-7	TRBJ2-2	CASRIPPGQGLDAGELFF	TGTGCCAGCAGAATCCCCCCGGGACAGGGTTTAGACGCCGGGGAGCTGTTTTTT
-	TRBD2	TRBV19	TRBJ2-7	CASSIASGSVYEQYF	TGTGCCAGTAGTATCGCTAGCGGGAGCGTCTACGAGCAGTACTTC
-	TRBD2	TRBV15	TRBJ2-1	CATSRGARLAGGYLF	TGTGCCACCAGCAGAGGAGCTCGACTAGCGGGAGGATATCTCTTC
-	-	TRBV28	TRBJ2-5	CASSLGRGKFGTQYF	TGTGCCAGCAGTTTGGGTCGCGGGAAGTTCGGGACCCAGTACTTC
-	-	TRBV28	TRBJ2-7	CASSLGGFPYEQYF	TGTGCCAGCAGTTTGGGCGGGTTCCCCTACGAGCAGTACTTC
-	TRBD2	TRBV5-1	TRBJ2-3	CASSGGLAGGFTDTQYF	TGCGCCAGCAGCGGAGGATTAGCGGGAGGCTTCACAGATACGCAGTATTTT
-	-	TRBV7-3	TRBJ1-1	CASSPLGGNTEAFF	TGTGCCAGCAGCCCCCTCGGAGGGAACACTGAAGCTTTCTTT
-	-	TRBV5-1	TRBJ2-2	CASSLQEHTGELFF	TGCGCCAGCAGCCTACAGGAGCACACCGGGGAGCTGTTTTTT
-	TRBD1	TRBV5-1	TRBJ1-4	CASSLRPLQTGRPFF	TGCGCCAGCAGCTTACGCCCTTTACAGACAGGGAGGCCGTTTTTT
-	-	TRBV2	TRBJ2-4	CASSEQGLRGNIQYF	TGTGCCAGCAGTGAACAGGGATTAAGGGGAAACATTCAGTACTTC
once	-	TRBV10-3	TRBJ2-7	CAISESAQGSYEQYF	TGTGCCATCAGTGAGTCGGCGCAGGGTTCCTACGAGCAGTACTTC
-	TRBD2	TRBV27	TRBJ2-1	CASRRLAGGGYNEQFF	TGTGCCAGCAGGAGACTAGCGGGAGGGGGCTACAATGAGCAGTTCTTC
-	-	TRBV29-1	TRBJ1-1	CSAGGTEAFF	TGCAGCGCCGGAGGGACTGAAGCTTTCTTT
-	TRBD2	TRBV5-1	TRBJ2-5	CASSGGLVETQYF	TGCGCCAGCAGCGGCGGACTAGTAGAGACCCAGTACTTC
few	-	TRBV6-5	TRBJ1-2	CASSYEPSGSYGYTF	TGTGCCAGCAGTTACGAGCCTTCGGGTAGCTATGGCTACACCTTC
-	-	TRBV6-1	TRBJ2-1	CASSGVYGDNEQFF	TGTGCCAGCAGCGGGGTATACGGAGACAATGAGCAGTTCTTC
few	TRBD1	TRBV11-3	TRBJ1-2	CASSLGDRGYPNYGYTF	TGTGCCAGCAGCTTAGGAGACAGGGGATACCCTAACTATGGCTACACCTTC
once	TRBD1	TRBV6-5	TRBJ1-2	CASSYKGQGAGGYTF	TGTGCCAGCAGTTACAAAGGACAGGGGGCAGGAGGCTACACCTTC
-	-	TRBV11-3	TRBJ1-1	CASSLSYGIAFF	TGTGCCAGCAGCTTAAGTTACGGGATAGCTTTCTTT
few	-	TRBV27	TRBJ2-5	CASSLRGQETQYF	TGTGCCAGCAGTTTACGGGGACAAGAGACCCAGTACTTC
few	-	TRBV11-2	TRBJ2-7	CASSFLGRGYEQYF	TGTGCCAGCAGCTTTTTAGGACGGGGCTACGAGCAGTACTTC
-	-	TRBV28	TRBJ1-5	CASRRREGSNQPQHF	TGTGCCAGCAGGCGGCGGGAGGGGAGCAATCAGCCCCAGCATTTT
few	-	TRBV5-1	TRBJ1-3	CASSLELGNTIYF	TGCGCCAGCAGCCTGGAACTTGGAAACACCATATATTTT
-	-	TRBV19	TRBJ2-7	CASSAGQTYEQYF	TGTGCCAGTAGTGCGGGACAGACCTACGAGCAGTACTTC
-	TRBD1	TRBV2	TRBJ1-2	CASSPSVTGPYGYTF	TGTGCCAGCAGTCCCTCGGTGACAGGGCCCTATGGCTACACCTTC
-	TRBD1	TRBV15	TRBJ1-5	CATSRAGQANQPQHF	TGTGCCACCAGCAGAGCGGGACAGGCCAATCAGCCCCAGCATTTT
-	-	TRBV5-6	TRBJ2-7	CASSLGGAPYEQYF	TGTGCCAGCAGCTTGGGCGGAGCCCCCTACGAGCAGTACTTC
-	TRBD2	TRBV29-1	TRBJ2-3	CSVTSGSTDTQYF	TGCAGCGTGACTAGCGGGAGCACAGATACGCAGTATTTT
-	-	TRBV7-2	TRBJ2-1	CASSLDSGPGDEQFF	TGTGCCAGCAGCTTAGATAGCGGCCCTGGGGATGAGCAGTTCTTC
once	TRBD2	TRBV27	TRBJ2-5	CASSLGTSGRETQYF	TGTGCCAGCAGTCTAGGGACTAGCGGGAGGGAGACCCAGTACTTC
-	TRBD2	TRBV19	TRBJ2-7	CASRTSGPSYEQYF	TGTGCCAGCAGGACTAGCGGTCCCTCCTACGAGCAGTACTTC
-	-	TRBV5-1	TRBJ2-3	CASSLEGVPQYF	TGCGCCAGCAGCTTGGAGGGGGTACCACAGTATTTT